This entry lists 23 T cell receptor beta chains sequenced from one sample in a study of T cells in Graves' hyperthyroidism and ophthalmopathy. RNA transcripts gave rise to amplified TCR beta CDR3 regions. TCR CDR3 regions were first amplified by RT-PCR with HTBI primers. TCRdb re-called the multiplex PCR reads with MiXCR, one entry per CDR3 protein. Found here are some 770,000 distinct CDR3 sequences, 16% of them singletons; the top ten hold 8.4%. Sequencing was carried out using blood. The receptor source for this set is a man between 18 and 35 years old with Graves' hyperthyroidism.

In its sample, this clonotype was seen a few times. The chain carries TRBV14 and TRBJ2-3, with a weak D call TRBD2 (5 bases). CDR3 length equals 14 residues. Between the trimmed V and J ends, which lost 1 base and 4 bases, there was a span of 9 bases. The germline CDR1 and CDR2 sequences are SGHDN and FVKESK. CDR3 sequence reads: CASSQGGSPDTQYF. The CDR3 nucleotides are TGTGCCAGCAGCCAAGGAGGGTCGCCAGATACGCAGTATTTT.

This clonotype has a count of ten or more. J is TRBJ2-1 and V is TRBV6-6; D call uncertain. This CDR3 comprises 14 residues. The V gene lost 2 bases and the J gene lost 5 bases, with 10 bases spanning the gap. Germline V gene data show CDR1 as MNHNY and CDR2 as SVGAGI (reference sequence). The CDR3: CASSYQENNNEQFF. The CDR3 coding sequence is TGTGCCAGCAGTTACCAAGAAAATAACAATGAGCAGTTCTTC.

This clonotype was found many times. CDR3 sequence (DNA): TGTGCCAGCAGCCACCCCGGGCAGGTCCACGAGCAGTACTTC. Protein sequence: CASSHPGQVHEQYF. The rearrangement links TRBV28 to TRBJ2-7; no reliable D call. This CDR3 contains 14 residues. Between the trimmed V and J ends, which lost 6 bases and 5 bases, there was a span of 17 bases. Per the germline V gene, CDR1 is MDHEN and CDR2 is SYDVKM.

This clonotype was observed many times. The chain combines TRBV30 with TRBJ2-1; 13 nucleotides match TRBD2. CDR3 length: 18 residues. Germline trimming cut 3 bases from V and 7 bases from J; bases unmatched to any gene: 15. CDR1 is GTSNPN, CDR2 SVGIG, per germline (reference sequence). CDR3 in amino acids: CAWRGTGTSGTRGNEQFF. The CDR3 bases are TGTGCCTGGAGAGGGACCGGGACTAGCGGGACCCGCGGGAATGAGCAGTTCTTC. Variable domain in full (rest from reference TRBV30 and TRBJ2-1): SQTIHQWPATLVQPVGSPLSLECTVEGTSNPNLYWYRQAAGRGLQLLFYSVGIGQISSEVPQNLSASRPQDRQFILSSKKLLLSDSGFYLCAWRGTGTSGTRGNEQFFGPGTRLTVL.

This clonotype was counted ten times or more. This chain uses TRBV5-1 with TRBJ2-1; D might be TRBD1 (5 bases). The germline V gene has CDR1 SGHRS and CDR2 YFSETQ. The ends were cut back, 1 base at V and 10 bases at J, with 9 bases in the middle. The length of the CDR3 is 12 residues. CDR3 sequence (DNA): TGCGCCAGCAGCTTGTCAGGGCGGGAGCAGTTCTTC. Translating it yields CASSLSGREQFF.

This clonotype occurred many times. This chain links TRBV18 with TRBJ1-4; TRBD1 might be the D (6 bases). Germline V gene sequence: CDR1 KGHSH, CDR2 LQKENI. With 1 base removed from V and 2 bases from J, the gap between germline ends came to 8 bases. This CDR3 has 15 amino acids. The CDR3 nucleotides read TGTGCCAGCTCACCACGTAGGGGGACTAATGAAAAACTGTTTTTT. Translating gives CASSPRRGTNEKLFF.

This chain joins TRBV2 and TRBJ2-2, with TRBD2 matching over 13 bases. The CDR3 is made up of 17 amino acids. The junction had 6 bases not matched to a gene; V was cut back by 3 bases and J by 5 bases. From germline, CDR1 is SNHLY and CDR2 FYNNEI. The CDR3 reads CASSDPATSGRTGELFF. In DNA, the CDR3 is TGTGCCAGCAGTGACCCTGCGACTAGCGGGAGGACCGGGGAGCTGTTTTTT.

The chain recombines TRBV10-3 with TRBJ2-7, with D possibly matching TRBD1 (6 bases). Germline values: CDR1 ENHRY, CDR2 SYGVKD. CDR3 length: 15 amino acids. Trimming took 7 bases from V and 2 from J, leaving 18 bases between them. In nucleotides, the CDR3 is TGTGCCATCACCATCCTCCGACAGGAAACCTACGAGCAGTACTTC. It codes for CAITILRQETYEQYF.

The CDR3 sequence is CSAGGVEVWELFF. The CDR3 DNA follows: TGCAGCGCTGGGGGGGTCGAAGTATGGGAACTGTTTTTT. J is TRBJ1-4 and V is TRBV29-1, with D tentatively TRBD1 (5 bases). The CDR3 is 13 amino acids. V lost 7 bases, J lost 12 bases, and 21 bases lay in between. Per the germline V gene, CDR1 is SQVTM and CDR2 is ANQGSEA.

The rearrangement joins TRBV29-1 to TRBJ2-5; 8 nucleotides align to TRBD1. The CDR3 totals 13 residues. After removal of 6 bases from V and 4 bases from J, the junction contained 7 bases not matched to a gene. The germline V gene encodes CDR1 SQVTM and CDR2 ANQGSEA. CDR3 in DNA: TGCAGCGTAGGACAGGGAGCCGGAGAGACCCAGTACTTC. Protein sequence: CSVGQGAGETQYF.

The chain links TRBV7-2 to TRBJ2-1; 10 bases map to TRBD2. CDR1 and CDR2 (germline): SGHTA, FQGNSA. The ends lost 5 bases at V and 9 bases at J; junction bases unmatched: 10. The CDR3 runs to 15 residues. The CDR3 DNA sequence: TGTGCCAGCAGCCAAGACCCTAGCGGGAGAAGTGAGCAGTTCTTC. Translation: CASSQDPSGRSEQFF.

There are a few counts of this clonotype. The chain carries TRBV20-1 and TRBJ1-2; 7 bases align to TRBD1. This CDR3 has 12 residues. The V gene's germline CDR1 is DFQATT and CDR2 SNEGSKA (reference sequence). V lost 2 bases, J lost 9 bases, and 6 bases stayed unmatched. CDR3 amino acids: CSARKQGSRYTF. For the CDR3, the DNA is TGCAGTGCTAGAAAACAGGGGAGTCGCTACACCTTC.

This clonotype occurred a few times. The genes are TRBV2 and TRBJ1-6; a weak D match, TRBD1 (6 bases). The CDR3 has 18 residues. Germline V gives CDR1 SNHLY, CDR2 FYNNEI. Trimming removed 6 bases from V and 4 bases from J, with 22 bases in between. CDR3 DNA: TGTGCCAGCAGCGTGTCTCCGGGACACGGGCGTTATAATTCACCCCTCCACTTT. It encodes CASSVSPGHGRYNSPLHF.

This clonotype showed up many times. This sequence joins TRBV7-8 and TRBJ2-5; D is unresolved. The V gene lost 4 bases and the J gene lost 2 bases, with 11 bases spanning the gap. The CDR3 is 14 residues long. CDR1 and CDR2 (germline): SGHVS, FQNEAQ. The CDR3 spells CASSYSVVQETQYF. CDR3 in DNA: TGTGCCAGCAGCTATTCGGTCGTACAAGAGACCCAGTACTTC. Drawing the rest from reference TRBV7-8 and TRBJ2-5, the complete variable domain is GAGVSQSPRYKVAKRGQDVALRCDPISGHVSLFWYQQALGQGPEFLTYFQNEAQLDKSGLPSDRFFAERPEGSVSTLKIQRTQQEDSAVYLCASSYSVVQETQYFGPGTRLLVL.

This clonotype was seen repeatedly, ten times or more. This chain uses TRBV29-1 with TRBJ2-7, with no clear D. CDR1 is SQVTM, CDR2 ANQGSEA, per germline. V was trimmed by 4 bases and J by 2 bases, leaving 6 bases between them. This CDR3 is built from 11 residues. CDR3 in amino acids: CSVGGTYEQYF. The CDR3 coding sequence is TGCAGCGTTGGTGGTACCTACGAGCAGTACTTC.

This clonotype was seen repeatedly, ten times or more. The chain uses TRBV20-1 and TRBJ2-1; no clear D. The V gene lost 1 base and the J gene lost 7 bases, with 14 bases spanning the gap. Germline values: CDR1 DFQATT, CDR2 SNEGSKA (reference sequence). The CDR3 is made up of 14 amino acids. The CDR3 loop is CSARVGGLGNEQFF. Here the CDR3 DNA reads TGCAGTGCTAGAGTCGGTGGTCTGGGGAATGAGCAGTTCTTC.

V and J are TRBV24-1 and TRBJ1-2; no clear D. Trimming stripped 4 bases from V and 6 bases from J, with 11 bases between. Germline V lookup: CDR1 KGHDR, CDR2 SFDVKD. The CDR3 spans 13 residues. The CDR3 nucleotides are TGTGCCACCAGTGAGTCAGCCTCCCATGGCTACACCTTC. Translation: CATSESASHGYTF.

This clonotype has at least ten counts. V usage is TRBV7-9 and J usage is TRBJ1-4; D gene ambiguous. The CDR3 is 18 amino acids. Trimming pared 9 bases from V and 3 bases from J, leaving 26 bases between. The germline V gene has CDR1 SEHNR and CDR2 FQNEAQ (reference sequence). CDR3 protein: CASTRDGLAYGANEKLFF. The DNA for the CDR3 is TGTGCCAGTACGCGAGACGGGCTGGCGTATGGAGCTAATGAAAAACTGTTTTTT. The variable domain in full, completed from reference TRBV7-9 and TRBJ1-4, reads DTGVSQNPRHKITKRGQNVTFRCDPISEHNRLYWYRQTLGQGPEFLTYFQNEAQLEKSRLLSDRFSAERPKGSFSTLEIQRTEQGDSAMYLCASTRDGLAYGANEKLFFGSGTQLSVL.

This chain joins TRBV29-1 and TRBJ1-1; a weak D match, TRBD1 (5 bases). Germline V CDR1 and CDR2: SQVTM, ANQGSEA. V was pared by 6 bases and J by 3 bases, with 11 bases between. The CDR3 totals 12 residues. The CDR3 DNA sequence: TGCAGCGTAGGCAGGGCGCACACTGAAGCTTTCTTT. It yields the protein CSVGRAHTEAFF.

There are a few counts of this clonotype. This may be a read error, as it is one base from a much larger clone. The CDR3 region has the DNA TGTGCCACCAGTGGTCTTCAGGGGATAGGAGAGACCCAGTACTTC. Translated: CATSGLQGIGETQYF. The V and J genes are TRBV24-1 and TRBJ2-5; D might be TRBD1 (6 bases). Germline-derived CDR1 and CDR2 are KGHDR and SFDVKD. The length of the CDR3 is 15 residues. V dropped 5 bases and J dropped 4 bases, with 16 bases sitting between them.

As concerns this clonotype: This may arise from a read error, as a much more abundant clone is one base away. The rearrangement uses TRBV4-2 and TRBJ2-1, with D hard to call. The germline V gene has CDR1 LGHNA and CDR2 YNFKEQ. V lost 0 bases to trimming and J lost 5 bases, with 5 bases between them. The CDR3 runs 13 residues. The CDR3, as DNA: TGTGCCAGCAGCCAAGATCCGGACAATGAGCAGTTCTTC. This sequence encodes CASSQDPDNEQFF.

The chain carries TRBV11-2 and TRBJ2-2, with D perhaps TRBD2 (6 bases). Trimming took off 5 bases at V and 2 bases at J, with 24 bases between the two ends. The CDR3 has 19 amino acids. CDR1 and CDR2 from the germline V gene are SGHAT and FQNNGV. The CDR3 coding sequence is TGTGCCAGCAGCCCCCGTCCAATTCTAGCGAATATTAACACCGGGGAGCTGTTTTTT. Its translation: CASSPRPILANINTGELFF.

The V call is TRBV25-1, the J call TRBJ2-2, with 11 positions matching TRBD1. CDR1 is MGHDK and CDR2 is SYGVNS in the germline V gene. The trim removed 4 bases at V and 4 bases at J, leaving 5 bases unmatched. This CDR3 is 16 amino acids long. CDR3 sequence: CASSAGTGGSTGELFF. Here the CDR3 DNA reads TGTGCCAGCAGTGCCGGGACAGGGGGTTCCACCGGGGAGCTGTTTTTT.